The source of this T cell receptor (beta chain) is a study of tumor-infiltrating lymphocytes in primary liver carcinoma. cDNA specific to TCR beta was made from approximately 0.55 ug of total RNA, with a constant-region primer employed for priming. Three-round nested multiplex PCR performed with slightly modified ARM-PCR produced the TCR beta libraries. Researchers ran the first two PCR rounds for roughly 11 cycles each with TRBV1-TRBV30 forward primers and a C-beta reverse primer. TCRdb reprocessed the multiplex PCR reads via MiXCR and lists one record per CDR3 protein. The data hold under 150,000 distinct CDR3 sequences, with around two thirds observed a single time. This clonotype has a count of ten or more. In germline, CDR1 is SQVTM, CDR2 ANQGSEA. V lost 4 bases and J lost 7, with 4 bases in between. The CDR3 is 10 amino acids. Co-extracted RNA and DNA came from roughly 20-30 mg of unsorted bulk tissue.

Sequencing input: tumor-adjacent normal liver tissue. V and J are TRBV29-1 and TRBJ2-2; D gene ambiguous. The sequence was collected from a woman aged 60-75 years with primary liver carcinoma and hepatitis B virus infection. CDR3 residues: CSVGIGELFF. The CDR3 region has the DNA TGCAGCGTTGGGATCGGGGAGCTGTTTTTT.